This T cell receptor (beta chain) was obtained from a study of control samples from healthy donors and cancer patients. Some clones are missing from TCRdb's copy, which holds only in-frame ones; the method was immunoSEQ multiplex PCR. The sample holds fewer than 25,000 clones; 75% to 85% are singletons and the top ten take 27%. CDR1 WNHNN and CDR2 SYGVQD come from the germline V gene (reference sequence). Trimming stripped 0 bases from V and 1 base from J, with 15 bases between. The CDR3 runs 17 residues. The TCR originated in a man aged 60 to 75 with head and neck cancer. Source material: PBMCs. This sequence joins TRBV10-1 and TRBJ1-1; weak D call: TRBD1 (6 bases). In DNA, the CDR3 is TGCGCCAGCAGTGAGTCGATGCGCCCGGGGGCGAACACTGAAGCTTTCTTT. Amino acids: CASSESMRPGANTEAFF.